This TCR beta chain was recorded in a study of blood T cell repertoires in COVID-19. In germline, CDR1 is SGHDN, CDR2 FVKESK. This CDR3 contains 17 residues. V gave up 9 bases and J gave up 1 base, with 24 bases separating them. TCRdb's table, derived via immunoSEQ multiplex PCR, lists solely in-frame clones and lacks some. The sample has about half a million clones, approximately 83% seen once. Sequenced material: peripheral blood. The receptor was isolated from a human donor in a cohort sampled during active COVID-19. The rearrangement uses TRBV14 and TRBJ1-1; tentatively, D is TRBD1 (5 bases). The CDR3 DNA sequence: TGTGCCAGGACCAGGGTCAGGGAACTTCATTGGAACACTGAAGCTTTCTTT. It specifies CARTRVRELHWNTEAFF.